These 6 T cell receptor beta chains were all obtained from the same sample, sequenced in a study of blood T cell repertoires in COVID-19. The repertoire was sequenced with immunoSEQ multiplex PCR; TCRdb's copy has only in-frame clones and lacks some. There are approximately 230,000 clones in the sample; more than 75% occur only once, and approximately 1.6% lies in the top ten. Sequencing was performed on PBMCs or T cells enriched from blood (not recorded which). The receptors were sampled from a man aged 35-49 years who had recovered from COVID-19.

V usage is TRBV15 and J usage is TRBJ1-2; 7 positions agree with TRBD1. The CDR3 consists of 15 residues. Germline-derived CDR1 and CDR2 are LNHNV and YYDKDF (reference sequence). V was pared by 2 bases and J by 4 bases, with 7 bases of the junction left unmatched. The CDR3 region has the DNA TGTGCCACCAGCAGAACGAGGACAGGCTTCTATGGCTACACCTTC. It yields the protein CATSRTRTGFYGYTF.

The rearrangement joins TRBV5-1 to TRBJ1-1; TRBD1 might be the D (5 bases). Germline CDR1 and CDR2: SGHRS and YFSETQ. There are 15 residues in the CDR3. V lost 6 bases and J lost 1, with 16 bases in between. CDR3: CASNQLGQENTEAFF. The CDR3 DNA reads as TGCGCCAGCAACCAGTTAGGACAAGAGAACACTGAAGCTTTCTTT.

This clone was seen a single time. In DNA, the CDR3 is TGTGCCAGCAGTCGCGGGAGCCCGAGCACAGATACGCAGTATTTT. Translation gives CASSRGSPSTDTQYF. The J gene is TRBJ2-3, the V gene TRBV28; TRBD2 matches 7 bases. V was clipped by 5 bases and J by 0 bases; unmatched bases: 5. Germline V gene data show CDR1 as MDHEN and CDR2 as SYDVKM. This CDR3 is built from 15 residues.

The chain is built from TRBV28 and TRBJ1-2, with a possible D match to TRBD1 (6 bases). Germline CDR1 reads MDHEN; CDR2 reads SYDVKM. V gave up 5 bases and J gave up 6 bases, with 22 bases separating them. The CDR3 sequence is 16 residues long. CDR3 nucleotides: TGTGCCAGCAGTGGTCCCCCCCCAGGGGCTCGGGATGGCTACACCTTC. Translating gives CASSGPPPGARDGYTF.

This clone was observed once. The rearrangement links TRBV7-2 to TRBJ1-3; no reliable D call. In germline, CDR1 is SGHTA, CDR2 FQGNSA. The V end lost 5 bases, the J end lost 0 bases, and 14 bases lay between the germline ends. The CDR3 is 16 residues long. The DNA for the CDR3 is TGTGCCAGCAGCATTTCCGGGAGCCACTCTGGAAACACCATATATTTT. As protein: CASSISGSHSGNTIYF.

This clone came up a few times. This chain connects TRBV4-2 to TRBJ2-1; 11 nucleotides match TRBD2. CDR1 LGHNA and CDR2 YNFKEQ come from the germline V gene. Losses at the gene ends were 4 bases for V and 3 bases for J; bases not matched to a gene: 5. The CDR3 has 16 residues. The CDR3 DNA reads as TGTGCCAGCAGCCTGTTAGCGGGAGGGGACTACAATGAGCAGTTCTTC. As protein: CASSLLAGGDYNEQFF.